The clone carrying this TCR beta chain appeared a few times. The target antigen is unknown. This entry comes from a study of identical twins. Notes on the study in general: Sequences that were out-of-frame, alpha and twin-shared displayed an excess of low generation probability.

Each CDR3 protein is one row after TCRdb ran MiXCR on the 5' RACE reads. In the table there are around 480,000 distinct CDR3 sequences, 14% of which are singletons. The germline CDR1 and CDR2 sequences are SGHAT and FQDESV (reference sequence). The CDR3 runs 14 residues. V was clipped by 4 bases and J by 5 bases, with 13 bases between them. The same data also contributed to another study, on yellow fever vaccine responses in identical twins.

The chain combines TRBV11-1 with TRBJ2-3, with D possibly being TRBD2 (5 bases). The clonotype comes from a woman between 18 and 30 years old in good health. Sequenced sample: CD4+ T cells sorted from blood. The CDR3 DNA is TGTGCCAGCAGCTCTGGGAGTAAGGGAGATACGCAGTATTTT. Its translation: CASSSGSKGDTQYF.